The rows below give T cell receptor beta chains drawn from one sample of a study of T cell responses to AZD1222 COVID-19 vaccine. TCRdb's table, derived via immunoSEQ multiplex PCR, lists solely in-frame clones and lacks some. Seen here are some 110,000 clones, 86% observed once, and the top ten hold around 17%. This sample comprised peripheral blood, obtained 28 days after the second AZD1222 dose. The receptor set was obtained from an adult who received the AZD1222 COVID-19 vaccine. Each CDR3 is given with its conserved first and last residue. Each record gives: CDR3 DNA, CDR3 protein, J gene, clone size, V gene, D gene. A D gene is named only where the DNA matches it firmly. A clone size is listed for some rows: how often the clone was seen (once, few, many), or a class if it is expanded.

CDR3 DNA: TGCGCCAGCAGCTTGGGAGGCCCTGGGGCCAACGTCCTGACTTTC; CDR3 protein: CASSLGGPGANVLTF; J gene: TRBJ2-6; clone size: NA; V gene: TRBV5-1; D gene: NA
CDR3 DNA: TGTGCCAGCAGCTTATACAACGGGGAGCTGTTTTTT; CDR3 protein: CASSLYNGELFF; J gene: TRBJ2-2; clone size: NA; V gene: TRBV11-2; D gene: NA
CDR3 DNA: TGTGCCAGCACTTTACTTAGCTCTGGAAACACCATATATTTT; CDR3 protein: CASTLLSSGNTIYF; J gene: TRBJ1-3; clone size: many; V gene: TRBV6-5; D gene: NA
CDR3 DNA: TGTGCCAGCAGCTTAGGGGGACTAGGGAAAGAGCAGTACTTC; CDR3 protein: CASSLGGLGKEQYF; J gene: TRBJ2-7; clone size: NA; V gene: TRBV11-3; D gene: TRBD2
CDR3 DNA: TGTGCCAGTAGTTCGAGGGGGAACTATGGCTACACCTTC; CDR3 protein: CASSSRGNYGYTF; J gene: TRBJ1-2; clone size: NA; V gene: TRBV19; D gene: NA
CDR3 DNA: TGTGCCAGCAGCGCCTATTTATTGGAGGGCACTGAAGCTTTCTTT; CDR3 protein: CASSAYLLEGTEAFF; J gene: TRBJ1-1; clone size: NA; V gene: TRBV9; D gene: NA
CDR3 DNA: TGTGCCAGCAGCCTGATGGGCACAGATACGCAGTATTTT; CDR3 protein: CASSLMGTDTQYF; J gene: TRBJ2-3; clone size: NA; V gene: TRBV7-2; D gene: NA
CDR3 DNA: TGTGCCAGCAGCTTAGCAGGGGGCGGCGAGACCCAGTACTTC; CDR3 protein: CASSLAGGGETQYF; J gene: TRBJ2-5; clone size: NA; V gene: TRBV11-3; D gene: TRBD1
CDR3 DNA: TGTGCCAGCAAGCCGAAGTGGGGAAGCAATCAGCCCCAGCATTTT; CDR3 protein: CASKPKWGSNQPQHF; J gene: TRBJ1-5; clone size: NA; V gene: TRBV2; D gene: NA
CDR3 DNA: TGTGCCAGCAGCGTATCGGACAGGGGTTTTACCGGGGAGCTGTTTTTT; CDR3 protein: CASSVSDRGFTGELFF; J gene: TRBJ2-2; clone size: few; V gene: TRBV9; D gene: TRBD1
CDR3 DNA: TGTGCCAGCAGGAGGATAGCGGGAGAGGAGACCCAGTACTTC; CDR3 protein: CASRRIAGEETQYF; J gene: TRBJ2-5; clone size: NA; V gene: TRBV27; D gene: TRBD2
CDR3 DNA: TGCGCCAGCAGCCAAGACGGCGGTAATTCACCCCTCCACTTT; CDR3 protein: CASSQDGGNSPLHF; J gene: TRBJ1-6; clone size: NA; V gene: TRBV4-1; D gene: NA
CDR3 DNA: TGTGCCAGCAGCCCGCCTCGGGAGAAAAAACTGTTTTTT; CDR3 protein: CASSPPREKKLFF; J gene: TRBJ1-4; clone size: NA; V gene: TRBV11-3; D gene: NA
CDR3 DNA: TGTGCCAGCAGTTTCCCGGCCACCGGGGAGCTGTTTTTT; CDR3 protein: CASSFPATGELFF; J gene: TRBJ2-2; clone size: NA; V gene: TRBV27; D gene: NA
CDR3 DNA: TGTGCCAGCGGTTTGACTAGCACAGATACGCAGTATTTT; CDR3 protein: CASGLTSTDTQYF; J gene: TRBJ2-3; clone size: NA; V gene: TRBV2; D gene: NA
CDR3 DNA: TGCAGCGTTGGCTATAGCAATCAGCCCCAGCATTTT; CDR3 protein: CSVGYSNQPQHF; J gene: TRBJ1-5; clone size: NA; V gene: TRBV29-1; D gene: NA
CDR3 DNA: TGTGCCAGCAGGCCCGGGACAGGGGGCTTCGCTGAAGCTTTCTTT; CDR3 protein: CASRPGTGGFAEAFF; J gene: TRBJ1-1; clone size: NA; V gene: TRBV6-5; D gene: TRBD1
CDR3 DNA: TGTGCCAGCAGCTTAGGTGGGACAGGCACAGATACGCAGTATTTT; CDR3 protein: CASSLGGTGTDTQYF; J gene: TRBJ2-3; clone size: NA; V gene: TRBV11-3; D gene: TRBD1
CDR3 DNA: TGCAGCGTTGATTTGCAGGGGATTAACTATGGCTACACCTTC; CDR3 protein: CSVDLQGINYGYTF; J gene: TRBJ1-2; clone size: NA; V gene: TRBV29-1; D gene: NA
CDR3 DNA: TGTGCCAGCTCACCACCAAAGGGGGCGCCGAACACCGGGGAGCTGTTTTTT; CDR3 protein: CASSPPKGAPNTGELFF; J gene: TRBJ2-2; clone size: NA; V gene: TRBV18; D gene: TRBD1
CDR3 DNA: TGTGCCAGCAGTGAAGGCCCCCGACTCACCGGGGAGCTGTTTTTT; CDR3 protein: CASSEGPRLTGELFF; J gene: TRBJ2-2; clone size: few; V gene: TRBV2; D gene: NA
CDR3 DNA: TGTGCCAGCAGTGAAGTGAGGGGTAGTCGGGAAAAACTGTTTTTT; CDR3 protein: CASSEVRGSREKLFF; J gene: TRBJ1-4; clone size: NA; V gene: TRBV6-1; D gene: NA
CDR3 DNA: TGTGCCATCCTAGGCAGGGTAACCTACGAGCAGTACTTC; CDR3 protein: CAILGRVTYEQYF; J gene: TRBJ2-7; clone size: NA; V gene: TRBV2; D gene: NA
CDR3 DNA: TGCGCCAGCAGCTTGGCCAGGCGGGGGGGCCTCAATGAGCAGTTCTTC; CDR3 protein: CASSLARRGGLNEQFF; J gene: TRBJ2-1; clone size: NA; V gene: TRBV5-1; D gene: TRBD2
CDR3 DNA: TGTGCCAGCAGCTCGGCTACACAGGGGGCAATCACTGAAGCTTTCTTT; CDR3 protein: CASSSATQGAITEAFF; J gene: TRBJ1-1; clone size: NA; V gene: TRBV5-4; D gene: TRBD1
CDR3 DNA: TGTGCCAGCAGCCAACGGCTAGCGGGAGTTCAGTACTTC; CDR3 protein: CASSQRLAGVQYF; J gene: TRBJ2-7; clone size: NA; V gene: TRBV3-1/TRBV3-2; D gene: TRBD2
CDR3 DNA: TGTGCCAGCTCACCAGGGGCAGTCGGCGAGCAGTACTTC; CDR3 protein: CASSPGAVGEQYF; J gene: TRBJ2-7; clone size: NA; V gene: TRBV18; D gene: NA
CDR3 DNA: TGTGCCAGCAGCGCCCTCCGGGACAGTCAAAGTAGCAATCAGCCCCAGCATTTT; CDR3 protein: CASSALRDSQSSNQPQHF; J gene: TRBJ1-5; clone size: NA; V gene: TRBV28; D gene: TRBD1
CDR3 DNA: TGTGCCAGCAGCGGCCTCGGGACTAGCGGGAGATCGGGCGGGGAGCTGTTTTTT; CDR3 protein: CASSGLGTSGRSGGELFF; J gene: TRBJ2-2; clone size: NA; V gene: TRBV9; D gene: TRBD2
CDR3 DNA: TGTGCCAGCAGCGTAGAACAGGGGGCCGATGGCTACACCTTC; CDR3 protein: CASSVEQGADGYTF; J gene: TRBJ1-2; clone size: NA; V gene: TRBV9; D gene: TRBD1
CDR3 DNA: TGTGCCAGCAGCTTCTCTTCCTATGGCTACACCTTC; CDR3 protein: CASSFSSYGYTF; J gene: TRBJ1-2; clone size: NA; V gene: TRBV7-8; D gene: NA
CDR3 DNA: TGCGCCAGCATGGGAGTTAGCTCCTACGAGCAGTACTTC; CDR3 protein: CASMGVSSYEQYF; J gene: TRBJ2-7; clone size: NA; V gene: TRBV5-1; D gene: NA
CDR3 DNA: TGTGCCATCTCTGACAGGACAGATACGCAGTATTTT; CDR3 protein: CAISDRTDTQYF; J gene: TRBJ2-3; clone size: NA; V gene: TRBV10-3; D gene: NA
CDR3 DNA: TGTGCCAGCAGATCCGACAAGAACTATGGCTACACCTTC; CDR3 protein: CASRSDKNYGYTF; J gene: TRBJ1-2; clone size: NA; V gene: TRBV12-3/TRBV12-4; D gene: NA
CDR3 DNA: TGTGCCAGCAGGGGACCGTCTCCCACCGGGGAGCTGTTTTTT; CDR3 protein: CASRGPSPTGELFF; J gene: TRBJ2-2; clone size: NA; V gene: TRBV7-3; D gene: NA
CDR3 DNA: TGTGCCAGCAGGGCGCTGGCCAAAAACATTCAGTACTTC; CDR3 protein: CASRALAKNIQYF; J gene: TRBJ2-4; clone size: NA; V gene: TRBV11-2; D gene: NA
CDR3 DNA: TGTGCCTGGAGTCCCAGAGGGGTAAGGGCCCAGTACTTC; CDR3 protein: CAWSPRGVRAQYF; J gene: TRBJ2-7; clone size: NA; V gene: TRBV30; D gene: NA
CDR3 DNA: TGTGCCAGCAGTGAGGCAGGGGTTAGCTCCTACGAGCAGTACTTC; CDR3 protein: CASSEAGVSSYEQYF; J gene: TRBJ2-7; clone size: NA; V gene: TRBV2; D gene: NA
CDR3 DNA: TGTGCCAGCAGTGAAGCTCCGGTCACCTATACAACTAATGAAAAACTGTTTTTT; CDR3 protein: CASSEAPVTYTTNEKLFF; J gene: TRBJ1-4; clone size: NA; V gene: TRBV6-1; D gene: NA
CDR3 DNA: TGTGCCAGCAGCTTGAGACAGGGCAACACTGAAGCTTTCTTT; CDR3 protein: CASSLRQGNTEAFF; J gene: TRBJ1-1; clone size: NA; V gene: TRBV9; D gene: TRBD1
CDR3 DNA: TGTGCCAGCAGCCGGGGACAGGACGCCTACGAGCAGTACTTC; CDR3 protein: CASSRGQDAYEQYF; J gene: TRBJ2-7; clone size: NA; V gene: TRBV5-4; D gene: TRBD1
CDR3 DNA: TGTGCCAGTAGTATAGATCTCGGAGCCTACGAGCAGTACTTC; CDR3 protein: CASSIDLGAYEQYF; J gene: TRBJ2-7; clone size: NA; V gene: TRBV19; D gene: NA
CDR3 DNA: TGTGCCAGCAGCTCATACAGGGGTGGCTTTTCGAACACTGAAGCTTTCTTT; CDR3 protein: CASSSYRGGFSNTEAFF; J gene: TRBJ1-1; clone size: NA; V gene: TRBV7-9; D gene: TRBD1
CDR3 DNA: TGTGCCAGCAGCGGAAGACAGGGGGGGCAGGATGGCTACACCTTC; CDR3 protein: CASSGRQGGQDGYTF; J gene: TRBJ1-2; clone size: NA; V gene: TRBV9; D gene: TRBD1
CDR3 DNA: TGTGCCAGCAGCTTCGGACTAGCGGACCGCTACAATGAGCAGTTCTTC; CDR3 protein: CASSFGLADRYNEQFF; J gene: TRBJ2-1; clone size: NA; V gene: TRBV7-9; D gene: TRBD2
CDR3 DNA: TGTGCCAGCAGTTACGGGCCCCCCCGGGAGACCCAGTACTTC; CDR3 protein: CASSYGPPRETQYF; J gene: TRBJ2-5; clone size: NA; V gene: TRBV6-5; D gene: NA
CDR3 DNA: TGTGCCAGCAGCGTACAGGGTGGGGACACTGAAGCTTTCTTT; CDR3 protein: CASSVQGGDTEAFF; J gene: TRBJ1-1; clone size: NA; V gene: TRBV7-3; D gene: NA
CDR3 DNA: TGTGCCAGCAGCACACGGGACTCCCAATACAATGAGCAGTTCTTC; CDR3 protein: CASSTRDSQYNEQFF; J gene: TRBJ2-1; clone size: NA; V gene: TRBV5-4; D gene: NA
CDR3 DNA: TGTGCCAGCAGCTCCCAGGGAGAAAAACTGTTTTTT; CDR3 protein: CASSSQGEKLFF; J gene: TRBJ1-4; clone size: NA; V gene: TRBV7-9; D gene: NA
CDR3 DNA: TGTGCCAGCAGTCCGACTCATTCTGGAAACACCATATATTTT; CDR3 protein: CASSPTHSGNTIYF; J gene: TRBJ1-3; clone size: NA; V gene: TRBV14; D gene: NA
CDR3 DNA: TGTGCCAGCAGCAGAGGAAAGCTGGTTGGCTACACCTTC; CDR3 protein: CASSRGKLVGYTF; J gene: TRBJ1-2; clone size: NA; V gene: TRBV7-3; D gene: NA
CDR3 DNA: TGCAGTGCTAGTAGGGTTACTGAAGCTTTCTTT; CDR3 protein: CSASRVTEAFF; J gene: TRBJ1-1; clone size: NA; V gene: TRBV20-1; D gene: NA
CDR3 DNA: TGTGCCAGCAGCTTAGAGTACGGCATGAACTATGGCTACACCTTC; CDR3 protein: CASSLEYGMNYGYTF; J gene: TRBJ1-2; clone size: once; V gene: TRBV7-2; D gene: NA
CDR3 DNA: TGTGCCACCAGTGATCCCGCCGGGACAGGGCGTCAAGAGACCCAGTACTTC; CDR3 protein: CATSDPAGTGRQETQYF; J gene: TRBJ2-5; clone size: NA; V gene: TRBV24-1; D gene: TRBD1